A selection of T cell receptor beta chains follows, all from one sample in a study of cytomegalovirus exposure and HLA in healthy donors. The repertoire was sequenced with immunoSEQ multiplex PCR; TCRdb's copy has only in-frame clones and lacks some. This table lists about 160,000 clones. Sequenced: PBMCs. Receptors were obtained from a man aged 25 to 40 in good health and CMV-seronegative. CDR3s include the opening cysteine and the closing phenylalanine or tryptophan.

CDR3 length: 15; J gene: TRBJ1-5; V gene: TRBV7-8; CDR3 protein: CASSLLAGGNQPQHF
CDR3 length: 15; J gene: TRBJ1-4; V gene: TRBV19; CDR3 protein: CASSIQGMGNEKLFF
CDR3 length: 14; J gene: TRBJ2-7; V gene: TRBV29-1; CDR3 protein: CSVDRGPSSYEQYF
CDR3 length: 14; J gene: TRBJ1-1; V gene: TRBV29-1; CDR3 protein: CSVTRDRAGTEAFF
CDR3 length: 14; J gene: TRBJ1-3; V gene: TRBV5-1; CDR3 protein: CASSQGTGGYTIYF
CDR3 length: 14; J gene: TRBJ2-1; V gene: TRBV5-1; CDR3 protein: CASSLTGGYNEQFF
CDR3 length: 14; J gene: TRBJ2-5; V gene: TRBV25-1; CDR3 protein: CASSDPGQGIEQYF
CDR3 length: 13; J gene: TRBJ1-4; V gene: TRBV10-2; CDR3 protein: CASRQTGVEKLFF
CDR3 length: 16; J gene: TRBJ2-1; V gene: TRBV28; CDR3 protein: CASRRWRAEGYNEQFF
CDR3 length: 14; J gene: TRBJ2-1; V gene: TRBV7-9; CDR3 protein: CASSPRLGANEQFF
CDR3 length: 14; J gene: TRBJ2-7; V gene: TRBV27; CDR3 protein: CASSLRGQTYEQYF
CDR3 length: 15; J gene: TRBJ1-5; V gene: TRBV7-2; CDR3 protein: CASSSTPFSNQPQHF
CDR3 length: 17; J gene: TRBJ1-5; V gene: TRBV12-5; CDR3 protein: CASGLVRGGDSNQPQHF
CDR3 length: 14; J gene: TRBJ1-1; V gene: TRBV5-4; CDR3 protein: CASSLARGNTEAFF
CDR3 length: 16; J gene: TRBJ2-1; V gene: TRBV7-3; CDR3 protein: CASSKLLAGSLNEQFF
CDR3 length: 19; J gene: TRBJ1-3; V gene: TRBV28; CDR3 protein: CASSSPGQVGLRSGNTIYF
CDR3 length: 13; J gene: TRBJ1-4; V gene: TRBV7-2; CDR3 protein: CASSTGRSGKLFF
CDR3 length: 14; J gene: TRBJ2-3; V gene: TRBV19; CDR3 protein: CASSIGGHTDTQYF
CDR3 length: 14; J gene: TRBJ2-1; V gene: TRBV18; CDR3 protein: CASSLGTPGWEQFF
CDR3 length: 17; J gene: TRBJ2-1; V gene: TRBV7-6; CDR3 protein: CASSPFGGYSSYNEQFF
CDR3 length: 14; J gene: TRBJ1-3; V gene: TRBV9; CDR3 protein: CASTGRDPGNTIYF
CDR3 length: 16; J gene: -; V gene: TRBV28; CDR3 protein: CASTGSGRAGDYEQYF
CDR3 length: 15; J gene: TRBJ1-6; V gene: TRBV5-7; CDR3 protein: CASSLAEVRHSPLHF
CDR3 length: 15; J gene: TRBJ1-3; V gene: TRBV30; CDR3 protein: CAWSDPRGSGNTIYF
CDR3 length: 19; J gene: TRBJ1-5; V gene: TRBV7-2; CDR3 protein: CASSLAGVYRAGVNQPQHF
CDR3 length: 17; J gene: TRBJ2-7; V gene: TRBV10-3; CDR3 protein: CAISPGQGESSSYEQYF
CDR3 length: 14; J gene: TRBJ2-1; V gene: TRBV7-9; CDR3 protein: CAIDSRGLANEQFF
CDR3 length: 13; J gene: TRBJ2-1; V gene: TRBV4-1; CDR3 protein: CASSRSSYNEQFF
CDR3 length: 13; J gene: -; V gene: TRBV6-1; CDR3 protein: CASSLDISYEQYF
CDR3 length: 14; J gene: TRBJ1-1; V gene: TRBV11-2; CDR3 protein: CASSLGRLYTEAFF
CDR3 length: 13; J gene: TRBJ1-6; V gene: TRBV19; CDR3 protein: CASHQGWGSPLHF
CDR3 length: 14; J gene: TRBJ2-1; V gene: TRBV11-1; CDR3 protein: CASRPLAGDTEQFF
CDR3 length: 16; J gene: TRBJ2-7; V gene: TRBV5-1; CDR3 protein: CASSLGLASTLHEQYF
CDR3 length: 16; J gene: TRBJ2-7; V gene: TRBV9; CDR3 protein: CASSPWGSGASYEQYF
CDR3 length: 18; J gene: TRBJ2-1; V gene: TRBV11-3; CDR3 protein: CASSLGTSGRLGDNEQFF
CDR3 length: 13; J gene: TRBJ2-7; V gene: TRBV7-2; CDR3 protein: CASSRQGRYEQYF
CDR3 length: 13; J gene: TRBJ1-2; V gene: TRBV5-3; CDR3 protein: CATRDREYYGYTF
CDR3 length: 13; J gene: TRBJ1-2; V gene: TRBV7-9; CDR3 protein: CASSTGVGYGYTF
CDR3 length: 13; J gene: TRBJ2-5; V gene: TRBV2; CDR3 protein: CASSGAYQETQYF
CDR3 length: 13; J gene: TRBJ1-2; V gene: TRBV19; CDR3 protein: CASSPDRGRGYTF
CDR3 length: 15; J gene: TRBJ2-3; V gene: TRBV5-1; CDR3 protein: CASSLVPGETDTQYF
CDR3 length: 14; J gene: TRBJ2-5; V gene: TRBV5-4; CDR3 protein: CASSYSLAEETQYF
CDR3 length: 12; J gene: TRBJ2-1; V gene: TRBV2; CDR3 protein: CASSGELNEQFF
CDR3 length: 13; J gene: TRBJ1-1; V gene: TRBV6-1; CDR3 protein: CASSVTGATEAFF
CDR3 length: 13; J gene: TRBJ2-1; V gene: TRBV7-9; CDR3 protein: CASSPGTYNEQFF
CDR3 length: 14; J gene: TRBJ2-1; V gene: TRBV5-1; CDR3 protein: CASRIAGGDNEQFF
CDR3 length: 14; J gene: TRBJ1-1; V gene: TRBV6-5; CDR3 protein: CASARWAGNTEAFF
CDR3 length: 13; J gene: TRBJ1-2; V gene: TRBV5-3; CDR3 protein: CARRRQGNYGYTF
CDR3 length: 15; J gene: TRBJ1-1; V gene: TRBV18; CDR3 protein: CASSPSYQGNTEAFF
CDR3 length: 15; J gene: TRBJ2-1; V gene: TRBV5-8; CDR3 protein: CASSLWQGADNEQFF
CDR3 length: 16; J gene: TRBJ1-3; V gene: TRBV6-1; CDR3 protein: CASSEALRSSGNTIYF
CDR3 length: 16; J gene: TRBJ1-5; V gene: TRBV4-1; CDR3 protein: CASSQDGTGANQPQHF
CDR3 length: 14; J gene: TRBJ2-7; V gene: TRBV19; CDR3 protein: CASSMGLPTYEQYF